These 27 T cell receptor beta chains originate from one sample sequenced in a study of T cells in Graves' hyperthyroidism and ophthalmopathy. There were TCR beta CDR3 regions amplified from RNA transcripts. TCR CDR3 underwent first-round RT-PCR with the HTBI primer set. One entry per CDR3 protein, called by TCRdb with MiXCR from the multiplex PCR reads. This table holds 350,000 to 500,000 distinct CDR3 sequences, approximately 13% found once. Sequenced input: blood. Every receptor here comes from a woman aged 18-30 years with Graves' hyperthyroidism.

This clonotype was picked up many times. The V and J genes are TRBV29-1 and TRBJ2-1; 9 bases line up with TRBD2. Germline V CDR1 and CDR2: SQVTM, ANQGSEA. The CDR3 is 16 residues long. Trimming cost V 0 bases and J 8 bases; bases outside gene matches: 11. CDR3 in amino acids: CSVEDRVAGALYEQFF. In DNA form, the CDR3 reads TGCAGCGTTGAAGATCGGGTAGCGGGAGCTCTCTATGAGCAGTTCTTC.

This clonotype has ten or more counts. CDR3 coding DNA: TGTGCCAGCAGTGGGGACCGATCCCAGCATTTT. Amino acid sequence: CASSGDRSQHF. The chain is built from TRBV2 and TRBJ1-5; possible D gene TRBD1, 5 bases. V lost 4 bases, J lost 11 bases, and 9 bases lay in between. The CDR3 consists of 11 residues. The germline V gene encodes CDR1 SNHLY and CDR2 FYNNEI.

The chain is built from TRBV18 and TRBJ2-1, with D maybe TRBD1 (5 bases). The ends were cut back, 4 bases at V and 5 bases at J, with 9 bases in the middle. Germline assignment: CDR1 KGHSH and CDR2 LQKENI. The CDR3 runs to 13 residues. The chain's CDR3 is CASSRWGDNEQFF. CDR3 bases: TGTGCCAGCTCACGGTGGGGCGACAATGAGCAGTTCTTC.

This clonotype occurred many times. The chain combines TRBV2 with TRBJ2-2; either TRBD1 or TRBD2 may fit D (7 bases each). V dropped 3 bases and J dropped 3 bases, with 11 bases sitting between them. This CDR3 is 15 amino acids long. Per germline, CDR1 SNHLY and CDR2 FYNNEI. CDR3 in DNA: TGTGCCAGCAGTGACAGGGGGGGTGACACCGGGGAGCTGTTTTTT. Protein product: CASSDRGGDTGELFF. Full variable domain (outside the CDR3, taken from reference TRBV2 and TRBJ2-2): EPEVTQTPSHQVTQMGQEVILRCVPISNHLYFYWYRQILGQKVEFLVSFYNNEISEKSEIFDDQFSVERPDGSNFTLKIRSTKLEDSAMYFCASSDRGGDTGELFFGEGSRLTVL.

Ten or more counts support this clonotype. V usage is TRBV6-1 and J usage is TRBJ1-5; D gene uncertain. Trimming took 5 bases from V and 3 from J, leaving 11 bases between them. The CDR3 has 14 amino acids. Germline loops: CDR1 MNHNS, CDR2 SASEGT. The CDR3 protein is CASSLDGINQPQHF. As DNA, the CDR3 is TGTGCCAGCAGTCTTGACGGCATCAATCAGCCCCAGCATTTT.

Only a few counts were recorded for this clonotype. The rearrangement links TRBV4-1 to TRBJ1-4; tentatively, D is TRBD1 (6 bases). V lost 4 bases to trimming and J lost 3 bases, with 12 bases between them. The CDR3 is 15 amino acids. Germline CDR1 and CDR2: MGHRA and YSYEKL. For the CDR3, the DNA is TGCGCCAGCAGCCCGGGACAAACAGCTAATGAAAAACTGTTTTTT. Amino acids: CASSPGQTANEKLFF.

Of note for this clonotype: It is likely a read error, because the conserved phenylalanine at the end of the CDR3 is missing. The chain uses TRBV7-9 and TRBJ2-1, with 7 bases matching TRBD1. The CDR3 contains 15 residues. With V trimmed by 5 bases and J by 6 bases, 10 bases remained unmatched. From germline, CDR1 is SEHNR and CDR2 FQNEAQ (reference sequence). CDR3 sequence (DNA): TGTGCCAGCAGCCCCAAGGGGGCTAGTCCCAATGAGCAGTTCTCC. This gives the protein CASSPKGASPNEQFS.

This clonotype has ten or more counts. The gene calls are TRBV11-2 and TRBJ1-2, with D perhaps TRBD1 (6 bases). Germline V gene sequence: CDR1 SGHAT, CDR2 FQNNGV. This CDR3 is 14 amino acids long. Trimming took 5 bases from V and 10 from J, leaving 20 bases between them. The CDR3 nucleotides are TGTGCCAGCAGCGAATCCCCCGGGGGCCTGGACTACACCTTC. Protein: CASSESPGGLDYTF. The full variable domain, with the rest looked up from reference TRBV11-2 and TRBJ1-2, is EAGVAQSPRYKIIEKRQSVAFWCNPISGHATLYWYQQILGQGPKLLIQFQNNGVVDDSQLPKDRFSAERLKGVDSTLKIQPAKLEDSAVYLCASSESPGGLDYTFGSGTRLTVV.

This clonotype occurred many times. The rearrangement joins TRBV7-2 to TRBJ2-3; D is unresolved. V lost 0 bases and J lost 4, with 11 bases in between. Germline CDR1 is SGHTA and CDR2 is FQGNSA. There are 15 residues in the CDR3. CDR3 in amino acids: CASSLASMGSDTQYF. The CDR3 nucleotides read TGTGCCAGCAGCTTAGCCAGCATGGGGTCAGATACGCAGTATTTT.

Points on this clonotype: Since a much larger clone is just one base distant, this may be a read error. This chain joins TRBV6-5 and TRBJ2-7; D is undetermined. Trimming shortened V by 7 bases and J by 3 bases, and 13 bases separated the two germline ends. The CDR3 extends over 13 amino acids. Germline assignment: CDR1 MNHEY and CDR2 SVGAGI. CDR3 sequence: CASIFGRIYEQYF. DNA for the CDR3: TGTGCCAGCATTTTTGGTAGGATCTACGAGCAGTACTTC.

This clonotype was observed many times. A read error may account for a junction end that differs from germline. This chain joins TRBV12-3 or TRBV12-4 and TRBJ2-1; TRBD2 agrees at 9 bases. The CDR3 sequence is 14 residues long. The CDR3 protein is CASSVAGDYNEQFF. The DNA of the CDR3 is TGTGCCAGCAGTGTAGCGGGAGACTACAATGAGCAGTTCTTC.

This clonotype was found a few times. This chain uses TRBV6-2 or TRBV6-3 with TRBJ2-1; D is ambiguous. Per germline, CDR1 MNHEY and CDR2 SVGEGT. V was cut by 5 bases and J by 2 bases, with 10 bases left in between. The CDR3 sequence is 14 residues long. In DNA, the CDR3 is TGTGCCAGCAGTCCCGCGTTACCCTACAATGAGCAGTTCTTC. It encodes CASSPALPYNEQFF.

This chain joins TRBV9 and TRBJ2-7, with TRBD2 as a possible D gene (6 bases). Trimming took off 0 bases at V and 3 bases at J, with 13 bases between the two ends. Germline CDR1 reads SGDLS; CDR2 reads YYNGEE. The CDR3 has 15 residues. As DNA, the CDR3 is TGTGCCAGCAGCGTAGGGGGCGGGGCGATCTACGAGCAGTACTTC. Translation: CASSVGGGAIYEQYF.

The sample holds a few counts of this clonotype. The chain uses TRBV4-1 and TRBJ2-3; 10 bases are a match to TRBD1. CDR1 MGHRA and CDR2 YSYEKL come from the germline V gene. The CDR3 runs 18 residues. V dropped 0 bases and J dropped 0; count of bases not matched to a gene: 6. Here the CDR3 reads CASSQDSGTGVSTDTQYF. For the CDR3, the DNA is TGCGCCAGCAGCCAAGATTCCGGGACAGGGGTGAGCACAGATACGCAGTATTTT.

A word on this clonotype: Sequence at one end of the junction differs from germline and may be a read error. V usage is TRBV14 and J usage is TRBJ2-1; D possibly corresponds to TRBD2 (6 bases). Germline lookup yields CDR1 SGHDN and CDR2 FVKESK. The CDR3 is made up of 15 amino acids. The CDR3 loop reads CTSSQSRESYNEQFF. The CDR3 nucleotides read TGTACCAGCAGCCAATCCCGGGAGTCCTACAATGAGCAGTTCTTC.

The V call is TRBV12-5, the J call TRBJ2-3; D unresolved. This CDR3 contains 12 residues. The V end lost 7 bases, the J end lost 2 bases, and 7 bases lay between the germline ends. In germline, CDR1 is LGHNT, CDR2 FRNRAP. In nucleotides, the CDR3 is TGTGCTAGTGCCGAACTCACAGATACGCAGTATTTT. As protein: CASAELTDTQYF. The variable domain in full, with the rest retrieved from reference TRBV12-5 and TRBJ2-3, is DARVTQTPRHKVTEMGQEVTMRCQPILGHNTVFWYRQTMMQGLELLAYFRNRAPLDDSGMPKDRFSAEMPDATLATLKIQPSEPRDSAVYFCASAELTDTQYFGPGTRLTVL.

V usage is TRBV6-2 or TRBV6-3 and J usage is TRBJ2-2, with D tentatively TRBD1 (6 bases). This CDR3 spans 16 amino acids. In germline, CDR1 is MNHEY, CDR2 SVGEGT. V was clipped by 2 bases and J by 4 bases, with 14 bases between them. CDR3 DNA sequence: TGTGCCAGCAGTTACCCACAGGGCCGGGGCACCGGGGAGCTGTTTTTT. This encodes CASSYPQGRGTGELFF.

This clonotype is a singleton in its sample. A much larger clonotype is one base distant, so this may be a read error. The CDR3 DNA follows: TGTGCCTGGAGACGTACTAGCCGTCTGGAGACCCAGTTCTTC. This encodes CAWRRTSRLETQFF. The rearrangement links TRBV30 to TRBJ2-5; weak D call: TRBD2 (6 bases). The assigned J gene may be wrong: the sequence end matches TRBJ2-1 better. The CDR3 extends over 14 amino acids. Per germline, CDR1 GTSNPN and CDR2 SVGIG (reference sequence).

This clonotype has a count of ten or more. V and J are TRBV28 and TRBJ2-4; a possible D gene is TRBD2 (6 bases). Looked up from germline, CDR1 is MDHEN and CDR2 is SYDVKM. Trimming removed 3 bases at V and 1 base at J, with 10 bases between. CDR3 length: 15 residues. This chain's CDR3 is CASSFGGAAKNIQYF. Here the CDR3 DNA reads TGTGCCAGCAGTTTCGGGGGTGCGGCCAAAAACATTCAGTACTTC.

This clonotype turned up a few times. The V gene is TRBV20-1, the J gene TRBJ2-7; 9 bases align to TRBD2. Germline lookup yields CDR1 DFQATT and CDR2 SNEGSKA (reference sequence). The CDR3 is 15 amino acids. V gave up 6 bases and J gave up 3 bases; unmatched junction bases: 12. The CDR3 reads CSASPEREAFYEQYF. CDR3 nucleotides: TGCAGTGCCTCACCGGAGCGGGAGGCCTTCTACGAGCAGTACTTC.

Ten or more counts support this clonotype. The CDR3 loop reads CASSEGGRAQPQHF. CDR3 DNA: TGTGCCAGCAGTGAAGGGGGCAGGGCACAGCCCCAGCATTTT. V is TRBV2 and J is TRBJ1-5; a weak D match, TRBD1 (5 bases). Germline loops: CDR1 SNHLY, CDR2 FYNNEI. Trimming took 1 base from V and 7 from J, leaving 11 bases between them. The CDR3 runs 14 residues. The full variable domain, in which reference TRBV2 and TRBJ1-5 provide the parts outside the CDR3, is EPEVTQTPSHQVTQMGQEVILRCVPISNHLYFYWYRQILGQKVEFLVSFYNNEISEKSEIFDDQFSVERPDGSNFTLKIRSTKLEDSAMYFCASSEGGRAQPQHFGDGTRLSIL.

This clonotype was seen repeatedly, ten times or more. In DNA, the CDR3 is TGTGCCAGCAGTTACTCGGGACTAGCGGGAGGGACCCAGTACTTC. This sequence encodes CASSYSGLAGGTQYF. V is TRBV6-5 and J is TRBJ2-5; TRBD2 matches at 15 bases. From germline, CDR1 is MNHEY and CDR2 SVGAGI. Trimming took 0 bases from V and 7 from J; bases not matched to a gene: 0. There are 15 residues in the CDR3.

The V gene is TRBV9, the J gene TRBJ2-2, with D perhaps TRBD2 (6 bases). Germline V lookup: CDR1 SGDLS, CDR2 YYNGEE. This CDR3 contains 18 residues. The V and J ends lost 6 bases and 2 bases respectively, with 23 bases between them. DNA of the CDR3: TGTGCCAGCACCCAAAAAGGTAGCCCCGGGGGAAACACCGGGGAGCTGTTTTTT. As protein: CASTQKGSPGGNTGELFF.

This clonotype was seen more than once but under ten times. This chain uses TRBV5-1 with TRBJ2-2; 8 nucleotides line up with TRBD1. CDR1 and CDR2 from the germline V gene are SGHRS and YFSETQ. Germline trimming cut 0 bases from V and 2 bases from J; bases unmatched to any gene: 6. The CDR3 is 17 residues long. The CDR3 reads CASSLAATGVNTGELFF. The DNA of the CDR3 is TGCGCCAGCAGCTTGGCCGCGACAGGGGTTAACACCGGGGAGCTGTTTTTT.

V and J are TRBV30 and TRBJ2-1; D not certain. The CDR3 runs 14 residues. V was trimmed by 2 bases and J by 3 bases, leaving 11 bases between them. Germline CDR1 GTSNPN, CDR2 SVGIG (reference sequence). CDR3 DNA sequence: TGTGCCTGGAGTCGCCTCCCTGACTACAATGAGCAGTTCTTC. Protein product: CAWSRLPDYNEQFF.

This chain links TRBV20-1 with TRBJ2-5, with 7 nucleotides matching TRBD1. The length of the CDR3 is 14 residues. With V trimmed by 6 bases and J by 5 bases, 12 bases remained unmatched. Germline V lookup: CDR1 DFQATT, CDR2 SNEGSKA (reference sequence). The CDR3 DNA follows: TGCAGTGCGAGTATACAGGGGATCCGGGAGACCCAGTACTTC. Protein: CSASIQGIRETQYF.

This clonotype was picked up many times. The chain joins TRBV7-9 to TRBJ2-3; D possibly corresponds to TRBD2 (5 bases). V was pared by 1 base and J by 2 bases, with 16 bases between. The CDR3 covers 17 residues. Germline CDR1 and CDR2: SEHNR and FQNEAQ (reference sequence). This CDR3 is CASSLGQAETSTDTQYF. CDR3 coding DNA: TGTGCCAGCAGCTTAGGACAAGCGGAAACCTCCACAGATACGCAGTATTTT.